What follows are 9 T cell receptor beta chains derived from one specimen sequenced in a study of T-cell reconstitution after alpha-beta-depleted transplantation in children. TCRbeta library preparation incorporated unique molecular identifiers. TCRdb used MiXCR to reprocess the PCR reads, holding one entry per CDR3 protein. Of hundreds of thousands of distinct CDR3 sequences in the sample, approximately 15% were seen once. Material: PBMCs, mostly from graft donor cells, obtained 360 days after TCRalphabeta/CD19-depleted stem cell transplant. The receptor source for this set is a male patient between 10 and 17 years old who had a stem cell transplant for acute lymphoblastic leukemia, so the T cells may come from the graft donor.

The gene calls are TRBV6-5 and TRBJ1-2, with 7 bases that match TRBD1. The length of the CDR3 is 15 residues. Germline lookup yields CDR1 MNHEY and CDR2 SVGAGI. With V trimmed by 2 bases and J by 4 bases, 7 bases remained unmatched. The chain's CDR3 is CASSYTTDRVYGYTF. CDR3 DNA: TGTGCCAGCAGTTACACGACCGACAGGGTCTATGGCTACACCTTC.

This clonotype was recorded at least ten times. CDR3 DNA sequence: TGCGCCAGCAGTGATTCCCCCCCTAGCGGGAGAAATGGAAACATTCAGTACTTC. Its protein is CASSDSPPSGRNGNIQYF. The genes are TRBV10-1 and TRBJ2-4, with 10 bases matching TRBD2. The V and J ends lost 3 bases and 6 bases, in that order; junction bases with no gene match: 14. This CDR3 has 18 residues. CDR1 and CDR2 (germline): WNHNN, SYGVQD (reference sequence).

This clonotype occurred a few times. V gene TRBV20-1 combines with J gene TRBJ1-4; the D is unclear. Trimming left V 0 bases short and J 7 bases short, with 12 bases between. CDR3 length equals 14 residues. CDR1 is DFQATT, CDR2 SNEGSKA, per germline (reference sequence). The CDR3 region is CSARDQHLVEKLFF. The CDR3 DNA reads TGCAGTGCTAGAGATCAGCATCTAGTTGAAAAACTGTTTTTT.

This clonotype was seen more than once but under ten times. The gene calls are TRBV3-1 and TRBJ1-6, with D possibly matching TRBD1 (6 bases). Trimming cost V 6 bases and J 4 bases, with 16 bases left between them. The CDR3 loop spans 16 amino acids. The germline CDR1 and CDR2 sequences are LGHDT and YNNKEL (reference sequence). The CDR3 reads CASRIQGAEYNSPLHF. For the CDR3, the DNA is TGTGCCAGCAGGATACAGGGAGCGGAATATAATTCACCCCTCCACTTT.

This chain uses TRBV11-2 with TRBJ2-2; TRBD1 matches at 9 bases. CDR3 length: 15 residues. Looked up from germline, CDR1 is SGHAT and CDR2 is FQNNGV. J gave up 6 bases and V 5 bases, and 7 bases lay outside the gene matches. The CDR3 DNA is TGTGCCAGCAGCCCGGTTCGACAGGGGGCCGGGGAGCTGTTTTTT. This codes for CASSPVRQGAGELFF. Full variable domain (rest looked up from reference TRBV11-2 and TRBJ2-2): EAGVAQSPRYKIIEKRQSVAFWCNPISGHATLYWYQQILGQGPKLLIQFQNNGVVDDSQLPKDRFSAERLKGVDSTLKIQPAKLEDSAVYLCASSPVRQGAGELFFGEGSRLTVL.

This chain connects TRBV2 to TRBJ2-1; 13 bases align to TRBD2. Germline CDR1 SNHLY, CDR2 FYNNEI. This CDR3 is built from 15 residues. V lost 1 base, J lost 15 bases, and 9 bases stayed unmatched. Here the CDR3 DNA reads TGTGCCAGCAGTGAAGGGCCAGGACTAGCGGGAGCCGTGTTCTTC. As protein: CASSEGPGLAGAVFF.

The table lists this clonotype with a few counts. This chain joins TRBV5-1 and TRBJ1-5, with TRBD1 matching over 7 bases. The CDR3 length is 15 residues. The germline V gene has CDR1 SGHRS and CDR2 YFSETQ. V shed 4 bases and J 4 bases; nucleotides not matched to a gene: 8. The CDR3 DNA reads as TGCGCCAGCAGCGCAGGGACAGCGATTAATCAGCCCCAGCATTTT. Residues: CASSAGTAINQPQHF. The full variable domain, in which reference TRBV5-1 and TRBJ1-5 provide the parts outside the CDR3, is KAGVTQTPRYLIKTRGQQVTLSCSPISGHRSVSWYQQTPGQGLQFLFEYFSETQRNKGNFPGRFSGRQFSNSRSEMNVSTLELGDSALYLCASSAGTAINQPQHFGDGTRLSIL.

This clonotype has just one count. A much larger clone lies one base from this, so it may be a read error. The CDR3 spells CASSPTSGRPTDTQYF. In DNA form, the CDR3 reads TGCGCCAGCAGCCCGACTAGCGGGAGGCCCACAGATACGCAGTATTTT. The chain recombines TRBV5-1 with TRBJ2-3; 13 bases are a match to TRBD2. The ends lost 4 bases at V and 2 bases at J; junction bases unmatched: 4. This CDR3 region has 16 residues. Germline V lookup: CDR1 SGHRS, CDR2 YFSETQ.

This rearrangement joins TRBV5-1 to TRBJ2-1; 7 bases match TRBD1. The CDR3 has 22 residues. The J segment lost 4 bases and the V segment lost 3 bases, leaving 28 bases of the junction unmatched. The V gene's germline CDR1 is SGHRS and CDR2 YFSETQ. The CDR3 DNA follows: TGCGCCAGCAGCTCTCCTACGGACAGGAAACTTGAAGGGCACACCTTTTACAATGAGCAGTTCTTC. It is translated as CASSSPTDRKLEGHTFYNEQFF. Filled out from reference TRBV5-1 and TRBJ2-1, the complete variable domain reads KAGVTQTPRYLIKTRGQQVTLSCSPISGHRSVSWYQQTPGQGLQFLFEYFSETQRNKGNFPGRFSGRQFSNSRSEMNVSTLELGDSALYLCASSSPTDRKLEGHTFYNEQFFGPGTRLTVL.